The rows below give T cell receptor beta chains drawn from one sample of a study of T cell repertoires in cytomegalovirus infection. TCRdb recomputed calls from the reads with MiXCR, one row per CDR3 protein. The table lists about 260,000 distinct CDR3 sequences, roughly 10% of them singletons, with about 14% in the top ten. Input material: PBMCs. Receptors originate from a human donor in good health (CMV status not recorded). Some clones in this sample may be carry-over from other donors' samples. CDR3s include the opening cysteine and the closing phenylalanine or tryptophan. The D gene is left open where the match is weak. Size values are once, few and many counts, or a class for expanded clones, and some rows have none.

j_gene,abundance,d_gene,v_gene,CDR3aa,CDR3nt
TRBJ1-2,many,NA,TRBV7-2,CASTETQTKRGYTF,TGTGCCAGCACCGAGACTCAAACCAAGAGGGGCTACACCTTC
TRBJ1-4,many,NA,TRBV4-3,CASSPRGGDNEKLFF,TGCGCCAGCAGCCCTCGGGGGGGGGATAATGAAAAACTGTTTTTT
TRBJ2-2,many,TRBD2,TRBV7-8,CASSLRTSGLITGELFF,TGTGCCAGCAGCTTAAGGACTAGCGGGTTAATCACCGGGGAGCTGTTTTTT
TRBJ2-7,few,TRBD1,TRBV6-1,CASRPMGAGGYEQYF,TGTGCCAGCAGGCCGATGGGGGCAGGGGGCTACGAGCAGTACTTC
TRBJ2-7,many,NA,TRBV7-9,CASSRGLRYEQYF,TGTGCCAGCAGCCGGGGACTCCGCTACGAGCAGTACTTC
TRBJ2-1,NA,TRBD2,TRBV27,CASSLFTGLASNEQFF,TGTGCCAGCAGTTTATTTACGGGACTAGCGTCCAATGAGCAGTTCTTC
TRBJ2-2,many,NA,TRBV4-3,CASSQGPGYRGGELFF,TGCGCCAGCAGCCAAGGCCCCGGGTATCGAGGAGGGGAGCTGTTTTTT
TRBJ2-4,few,NA,TRBV6-5,CASSYSLGLRNIQYF,TGTGCCAGCAGTTACTCGTTGGGATTAAGAAACATTCAGTACTTC
TRBJ1-6,many,TRBD1,TRBV7-2,CASSSRQGGSPLHF,TGTGCCAGCAGCTCACGACAGGGCGGTTCACCCCTCCACTTT
TRBJ2-5,many,NA,TRBV7-2,CASSFRTQETQYF,TGTGCCAGCAGCTTTAGGACCCAAGAGACCCAGTACTTC
TRBJ1-2,few,TRBD1,TRBV19,CASRDRGLGYTF,TGTGCCAGCCGGGACAGGGGGCTCGGCTACACCTTC
TRBJ2-3,NA,NA,TRBV14,CASSQLMLRGTQYF,TGTGCCAGCAGCCAATTAATGCTCCGGGGTACGCAGTATTTT
TRBJ2-7,many,NA,TRBV25-1,CASGDKKAYEQYF,TGTGCCAGCGGCGACAAGAAAGCCTACGAGCAGTACTTC
TRBJ2-1,many,TRBD2,TRBV10-3,CAISDRLAGNNEQFF,TGTGCCATCAGTGACAGGCTAGCGGGGAACAATGAGCAGTTCTTC
TRBJ2-3,many,NA,TRBV11-2,CASSLGDTDTQYF,TGTGCCAGCAGCTTAGGGGACACAGATACGCAGTATTTT
TRBJ1-5,many,TRBD1,TRBV28,CASSFRRTGGKPQHF,TGTGCCAGCAGTTTTCGACGGACAGGGGGAAAGCCCCAGCATTTT
TRBJ1-1,NA,TRBD1,TRBV19,CASRGRTGVNTEAFF,TGTGCCAGTCGGGGGCGGACAGGAGTCAACACTGAAGCTTTCTTT
TRBJ1-6,many,NA,TRBV7-8,CGTGRDNSPLHF,TGTGGAACGGGCCGAGATAATTCACCCCTCCACTTT
TRBJ1-4,many,NA,TRBV7-2,CASSHPPGGSTNEKLFF,TGTGCCAGCAGTCATCCCCCCGGAGGGTCAACTAATGAAAAACTGTTTTTT
TRBJ2-5,many,TRBD2,TRBV6-2/TRBV6-3,CASSIGRGGVGETQYF,TGTGCCAGCAGTATCGGGCGGGGAGGGGTCGGAGAGACCCAGTACTTC
TRBJ2-7,NA,NA,TRBV9,CASSVGGANSYEQYF,TGTGCCAGCAGCGTAGGAGGGGCAAACTCCTACGAGCAGTACTTC
TRBJ2-7,NA,NA,TRBV10-3,CAISESERVKYEQYF,TGTGCCATCAGTGAGTCCGAGCGGGTGAAGTACGAGCAGTACTTC
TRBJ1-1,few,TRBD1,TRBV20-1,CSASLGQGVTEAFF,TGCAGTGCTAGCCTGGGACAGGGAGTCACTGAAGCTTTCTTT
TRBJ2-2,few,NA,TRBV19,CASSLRVIGELFF,TGTGCCAGTAGCCTCCGGGTTATCGGGGAGCTGTTTTTT
TRBJ1-1,many,NA,TRBV7-2,CASSLGNNAQPEAFF,TGTGCCAGCAGCTTAGGTAACAACGCTCAACCTGAAGCTTTCTTT
TRBJ1-5,few,TRBD1,TRBV7-9,CASSPGTGALSNQPQHF,TGTGCCAGCAGCCCCGGGACAGGGGCCCTTAGCAATCAGCCCCAGCATTTT
TRBJ2-7,NA,TRBD1,TRBV28,CATYRTGGREQYF,TGTGCCACCTACCGGACAGGGGGCCGCGAGCAGTACTTC
TRBJ2-7,NA,TRBD2,TRBV6-2/TRBV6-3,CASSLRGAGGTYEQYF,TGTGCCAGCAGTCTCAGAGGAGCGGGAGGCACCTACGAGCAGTACTTC
TRBJ2-5,few,TRBD1,TRBV7-9,CASSRQGNRETQYF,TGTGCCAGCAGCCGACAGGGGAATAGGGAGACCCAGTACTTC
TRBJ2-1,many,NA,TRBV28,CASSSPPGHLMSSYNEQFF,TGTGCCAGCAGTTCCCCCCCGGGACACCTCATGAGCTCCTACAATGAGCAGTTCTTC
TRBJ2-3,NA,NA,TRBV6-1,CASSRAPGVRDGDTQYF,TGTGCCAGCAGCAGGGCCCCAGGGGTCAGAGACGGAGATACGCAGTATTTT